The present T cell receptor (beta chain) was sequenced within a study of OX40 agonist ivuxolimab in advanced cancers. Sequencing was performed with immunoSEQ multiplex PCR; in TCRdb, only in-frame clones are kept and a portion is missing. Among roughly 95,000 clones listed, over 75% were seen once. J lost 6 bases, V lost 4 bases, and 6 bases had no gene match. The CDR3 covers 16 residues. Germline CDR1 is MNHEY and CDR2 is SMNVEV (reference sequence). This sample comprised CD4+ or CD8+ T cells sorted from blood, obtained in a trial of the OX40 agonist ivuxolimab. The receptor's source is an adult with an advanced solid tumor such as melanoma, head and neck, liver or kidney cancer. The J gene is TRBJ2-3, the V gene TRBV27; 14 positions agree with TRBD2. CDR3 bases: TGTGCCAGCAGTTCTCGACTAGCGGGAGGGCCGGATACGCAGTATTTT. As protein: CASSSRLAGGPDTQYF.